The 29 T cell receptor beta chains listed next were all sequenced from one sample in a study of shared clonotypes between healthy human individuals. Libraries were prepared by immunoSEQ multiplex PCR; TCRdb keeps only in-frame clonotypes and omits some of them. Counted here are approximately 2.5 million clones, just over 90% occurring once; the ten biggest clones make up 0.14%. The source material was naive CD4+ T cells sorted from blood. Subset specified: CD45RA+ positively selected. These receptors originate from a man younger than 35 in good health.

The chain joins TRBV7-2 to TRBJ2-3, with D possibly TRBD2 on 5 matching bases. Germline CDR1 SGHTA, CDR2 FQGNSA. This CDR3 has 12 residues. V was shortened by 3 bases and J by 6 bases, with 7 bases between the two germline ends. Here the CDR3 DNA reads TGTGCCAGCAGCTTCGGGGAGGATACGCAGTATTTT. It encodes CASSFGEDTQYF.

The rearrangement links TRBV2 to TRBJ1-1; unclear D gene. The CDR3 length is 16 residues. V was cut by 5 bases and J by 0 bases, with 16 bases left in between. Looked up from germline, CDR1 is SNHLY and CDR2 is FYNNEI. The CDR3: CASSFRRVNMNTEAFF. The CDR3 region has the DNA TGTGCCAGCAGTTTCCGGAGAGTAAATATGAACACTGAAGCTTTCTTT.

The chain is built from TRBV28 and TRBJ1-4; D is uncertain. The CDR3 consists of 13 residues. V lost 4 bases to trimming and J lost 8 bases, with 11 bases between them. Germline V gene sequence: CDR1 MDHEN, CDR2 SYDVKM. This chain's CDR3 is CASSSLGREKLFF. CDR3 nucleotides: TGTGCCAGCAGTTCCTTGGGGAGGGAAAAACTGTTTTTT.

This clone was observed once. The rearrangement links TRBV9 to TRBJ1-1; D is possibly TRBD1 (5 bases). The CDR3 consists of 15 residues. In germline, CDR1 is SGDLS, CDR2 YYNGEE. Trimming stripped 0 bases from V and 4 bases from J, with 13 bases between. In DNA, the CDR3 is TGTGCCAGCAGCGTAGTGGGGGACCGAGGCACTGAAGCTTTCTTT. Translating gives CASSVVGDRGTEAFF.

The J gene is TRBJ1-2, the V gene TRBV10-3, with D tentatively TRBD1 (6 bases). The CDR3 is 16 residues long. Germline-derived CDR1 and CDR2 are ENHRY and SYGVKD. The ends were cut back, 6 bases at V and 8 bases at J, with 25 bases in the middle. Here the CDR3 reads CAISGTLQGGRGGYTF. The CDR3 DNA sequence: TGTGCCATCAGCGGGACCCTACAAGGGGGAAGGGGAGGCTACACCTTC.

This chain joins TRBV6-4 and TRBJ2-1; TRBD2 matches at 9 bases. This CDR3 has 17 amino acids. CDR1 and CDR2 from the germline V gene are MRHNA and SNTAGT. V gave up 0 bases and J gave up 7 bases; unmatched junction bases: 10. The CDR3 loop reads CASSDSSRGGAGNEQFF. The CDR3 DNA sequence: TGTGCCAGCAGTGACTCGAGTCGCGGGGGGGCGGGAAATGAGCAGTTCTTC.

In DNA form, the CDR3 reads TGTGCCAGTCATCATCCGCGGTCTGGAAACACCATATATTTT. Its protein product is CASHHPRSGNTIYF. The V and J genes are TRBV19 and TRBJ1-3; the D is unclear. With 8 bases removed from V and 1 base from J, the gap between germline ends came to 12 bases. The CDR3 contains 14 residues. Looked up from germline, CDR1 is LNHDA and CDR2 is SQIVND (reference sequence).

CDR3 sequence: CASSPPSLAGLEQYF. The CDR3, as DNA: TGTGCCAGCTCACCACCGTCGCTAGCGGGGCTCGAGCAGTACTTC. V gene TRBV18 combines with J gene TRBJ2-7; 9 nucleotides agree with TRBD2. The germline V gene has CDR1 KGHSH and CDR2 LQKENI. CDR3 size: 15 residues. Trimming removed 0 bases from V and 6 bases from J; junction bases left unmatched: 6.

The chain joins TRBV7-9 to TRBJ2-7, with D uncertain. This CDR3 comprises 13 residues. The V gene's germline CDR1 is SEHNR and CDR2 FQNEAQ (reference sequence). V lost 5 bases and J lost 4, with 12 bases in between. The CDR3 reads CASSPDGSYEQYF. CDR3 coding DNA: TGTGCCAGCAGCCCCGACGGTTCATACGAGCAGTACTTC.

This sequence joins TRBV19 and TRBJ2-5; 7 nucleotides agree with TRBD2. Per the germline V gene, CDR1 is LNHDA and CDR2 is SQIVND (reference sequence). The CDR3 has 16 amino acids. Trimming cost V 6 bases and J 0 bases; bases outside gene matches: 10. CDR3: CASRDQKRGDQETQYF. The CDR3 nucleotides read TGTGCCAGTAGGGACCAAAAACGGGGGGACCAAGAGACCCAGTACTTC.

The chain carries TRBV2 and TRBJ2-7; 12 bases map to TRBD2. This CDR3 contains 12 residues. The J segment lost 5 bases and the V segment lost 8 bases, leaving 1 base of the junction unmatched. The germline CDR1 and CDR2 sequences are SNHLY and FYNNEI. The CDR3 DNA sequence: TGTGCCAGCCTAGCGGGAGGGCACGAGCAGTACTTC. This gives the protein CASLAGGHEQYF.

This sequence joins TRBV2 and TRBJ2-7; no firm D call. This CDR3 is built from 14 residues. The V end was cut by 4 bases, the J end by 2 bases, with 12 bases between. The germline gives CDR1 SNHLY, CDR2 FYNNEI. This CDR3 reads CASSGTMGTYEQYF. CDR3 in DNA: TGTGCCAGCAGTGGAACAATGGGGACCTACGAGCAGTACTTC.

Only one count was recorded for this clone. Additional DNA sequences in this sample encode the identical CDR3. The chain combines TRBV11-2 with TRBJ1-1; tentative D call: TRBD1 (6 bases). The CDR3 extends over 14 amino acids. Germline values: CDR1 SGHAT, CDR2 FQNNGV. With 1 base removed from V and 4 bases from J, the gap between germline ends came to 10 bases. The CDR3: CASSLGGGSTEAFF. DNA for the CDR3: TGTGCCAGCAGCTTAGGAGGGGGAAGCACTGAAGCTTTCTTT.

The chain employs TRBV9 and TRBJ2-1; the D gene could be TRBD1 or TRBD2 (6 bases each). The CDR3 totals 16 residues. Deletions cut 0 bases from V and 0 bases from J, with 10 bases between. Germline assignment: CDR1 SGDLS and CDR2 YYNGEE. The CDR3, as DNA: TGTGCCAGCAGCGTAGACGGGGGCCTCTCCTACAATGAGCAGTTCTTC. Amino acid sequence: CASSVDGGLSYNEQFF.

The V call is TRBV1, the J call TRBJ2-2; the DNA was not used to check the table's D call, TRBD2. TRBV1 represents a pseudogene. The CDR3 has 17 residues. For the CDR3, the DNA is TGCACCAGCAACCAAGGACTAGCGGGAGAGGTGAGGCGGGAGCTGTTTTTT. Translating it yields CTSNQGLAGEVRRELFF.

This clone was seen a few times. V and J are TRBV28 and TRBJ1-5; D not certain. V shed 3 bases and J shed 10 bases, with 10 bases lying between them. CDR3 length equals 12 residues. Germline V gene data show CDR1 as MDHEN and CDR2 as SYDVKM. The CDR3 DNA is TGTGCCAGCAGTTTGGCCGGGAAACCCCAGCATTTT. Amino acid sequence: CASSLAGKPQHF.

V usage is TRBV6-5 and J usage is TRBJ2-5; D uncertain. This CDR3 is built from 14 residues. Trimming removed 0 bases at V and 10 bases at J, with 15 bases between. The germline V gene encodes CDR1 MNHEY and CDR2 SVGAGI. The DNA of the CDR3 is TGTGCCAGCAGTTACTCGAACGTTCAGGACCTCCAGTACTTC. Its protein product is CASSYSNVQDLQYF.

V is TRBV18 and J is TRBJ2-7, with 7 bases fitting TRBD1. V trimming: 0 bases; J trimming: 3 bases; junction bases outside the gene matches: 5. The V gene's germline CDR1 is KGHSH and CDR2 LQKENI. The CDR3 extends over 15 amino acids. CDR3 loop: CASSPPGAGGYEQYF. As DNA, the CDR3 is TGTGCCAGCTCACCACCGGGAGCAGGGGGCTACGAGCAGTACTTC. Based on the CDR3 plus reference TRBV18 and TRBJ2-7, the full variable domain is NAGVMQNPRHLVRRRGQEARLRCSPMKGHSHVYWYRQLPEEGLKFMVYLQKENIIDESGMPKERFSAEFPKEGPSILRIQQVVRGDSAAYFCASSPPGAGGYEQYFGPGTRLTVT.

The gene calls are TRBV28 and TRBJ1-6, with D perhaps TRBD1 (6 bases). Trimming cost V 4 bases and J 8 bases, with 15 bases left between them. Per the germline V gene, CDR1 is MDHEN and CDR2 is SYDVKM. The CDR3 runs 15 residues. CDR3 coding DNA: TGTGCCAGCAGTTCCCCGGGGGCGGGGGATTCACCCCTCCACTTT. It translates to CASSSPGAGDSPLHF.

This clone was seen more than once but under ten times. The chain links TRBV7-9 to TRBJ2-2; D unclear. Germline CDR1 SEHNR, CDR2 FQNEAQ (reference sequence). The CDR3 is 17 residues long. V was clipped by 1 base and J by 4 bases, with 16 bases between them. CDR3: CASSLERETTTTGELFF. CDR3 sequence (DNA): TGTGCCAGCAGCTTAGAGCGTGAAACGACGACCACCGGGGAGCTGTTTTTT.

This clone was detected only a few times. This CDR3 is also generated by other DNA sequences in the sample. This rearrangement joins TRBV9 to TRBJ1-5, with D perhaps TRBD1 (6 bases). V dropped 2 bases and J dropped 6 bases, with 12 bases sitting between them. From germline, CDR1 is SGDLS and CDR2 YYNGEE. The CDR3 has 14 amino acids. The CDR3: CASSVGEGGQPQHF. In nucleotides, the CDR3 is TGTGCCAGCAGCGTCGGAGAGGGGGGTCAGCCCCAGCATTTT. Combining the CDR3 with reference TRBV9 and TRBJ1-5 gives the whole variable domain DSGVTQTPKHLITATGQRVTLRCSPRSGDLSVYWYQQSLDQGLQFLIQYYNGEERAKGNILERFSAQQFPDLHSELNLSSLELGDSALYFCASSVGEGGQPQHFGDGTRLSIL.

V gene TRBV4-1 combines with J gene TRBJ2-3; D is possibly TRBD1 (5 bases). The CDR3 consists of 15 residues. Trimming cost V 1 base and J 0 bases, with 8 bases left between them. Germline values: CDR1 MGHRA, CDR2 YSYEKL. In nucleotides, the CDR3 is TGCGCCAGCAGCCAAGGACAGTACAGCACAGATACGCAGTATTTT. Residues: CASSQGQYSTDTQYF.

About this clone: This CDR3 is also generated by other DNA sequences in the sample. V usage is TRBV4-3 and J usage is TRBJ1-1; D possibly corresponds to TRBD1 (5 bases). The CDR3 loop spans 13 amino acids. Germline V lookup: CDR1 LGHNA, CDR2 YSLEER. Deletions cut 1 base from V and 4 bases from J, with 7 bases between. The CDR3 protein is CASSQGGLTEAFF. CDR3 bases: TGCGCCAGCAGCCAAGGGGGCCTCACTGAAGCTTTCTTT.

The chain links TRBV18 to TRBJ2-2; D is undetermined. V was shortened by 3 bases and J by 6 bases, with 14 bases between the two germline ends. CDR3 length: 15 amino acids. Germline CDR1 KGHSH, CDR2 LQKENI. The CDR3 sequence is CASSPDIGGSGELFF. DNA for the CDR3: TGTGCCAGCTCACCGGATATTGGCGGATCCGGGGAGCTGTTTTTT. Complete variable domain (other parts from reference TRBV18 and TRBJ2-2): NAGVMQNPRHLVRRRGQEARLRCSPMKGHSHVYWYRQLPEEGLKFMVYLQKENIIDESGMPKERFSAEFPKEGPSILRIQQVVRGDSAAYFCASSPDIGGSGELFFGEGSRLTVL.

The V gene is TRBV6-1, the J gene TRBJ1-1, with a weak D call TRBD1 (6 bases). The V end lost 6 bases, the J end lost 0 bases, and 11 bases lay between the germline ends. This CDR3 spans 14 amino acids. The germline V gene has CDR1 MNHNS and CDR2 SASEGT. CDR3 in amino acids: CASRRTGLNTEAFF. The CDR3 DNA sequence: TGTGCCAGCAGGCGCACAGGGCTGAACACTGAAGCTTTCTTT.

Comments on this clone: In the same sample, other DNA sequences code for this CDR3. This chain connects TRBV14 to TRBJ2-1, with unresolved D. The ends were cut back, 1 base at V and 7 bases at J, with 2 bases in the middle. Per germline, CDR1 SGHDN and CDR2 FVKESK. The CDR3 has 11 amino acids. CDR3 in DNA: TGTGCCAGCAGCCAAGTAAATGAGCAGTTCTTC. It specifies CASSQVNEQFF.

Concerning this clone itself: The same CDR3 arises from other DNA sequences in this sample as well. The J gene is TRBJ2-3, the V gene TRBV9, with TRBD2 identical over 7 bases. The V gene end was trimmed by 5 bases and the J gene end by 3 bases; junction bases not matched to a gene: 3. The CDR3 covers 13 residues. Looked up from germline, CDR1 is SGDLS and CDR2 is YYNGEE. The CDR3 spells CASRASGTDTQYF. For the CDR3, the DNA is TGTGCCAGCAGGGCTAGCGGTACAGATACGCAGTATTTT.

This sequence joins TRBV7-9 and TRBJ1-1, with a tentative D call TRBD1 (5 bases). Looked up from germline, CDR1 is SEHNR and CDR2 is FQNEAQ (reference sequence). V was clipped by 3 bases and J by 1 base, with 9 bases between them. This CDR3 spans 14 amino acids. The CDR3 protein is CASSFSGSNTEAFF. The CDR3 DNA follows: TGTGCCAGCAGCTTCTCAGGGTCGAACACTGAAGCTTTCTTT.

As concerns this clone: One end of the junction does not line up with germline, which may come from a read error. CDR3 in amino acids: CASSLGGAGALFF. The CDR3 bases are TGTGCCAGCAGCTTAGGTGGGGCAGGGGCCCTCTTCTTC. The chain recombines TRBV7-2 with TRBJ2-7, with a possible D match to TRBD1 (6 bases). The CDR3 is 13 amino acids. In germline, CDR1 is SGHTA, CDR2 FQGNSA.